This T cell receptor beta chain comes out of a study of blood T cell repertoires in COVID-19. On the study more broadly: PBMCs, B-cell-depleted T cells, or T cells were the source of the cDNA or gDNA that made up the material.

TCRdb's table, derived via immunoSEQ multiplex PCR, lists solely in-frame clones and lacks some. Among 250,000 to 350,000 clones listed, 70% to 90% were seen once. Per germline, CDR1 SGHAT and CDR2 FQNNGV. V shed 6 bases and J 5 bases; nucleotides not matched to a gene: 8. This CDR3 contains 15 residues. This clone was observed a single time. The gene calls are TRBV11-2 and TRBJ2-7; TRBD1 aligns across 12 bases. The clonotype comes from a man aged 18-30 years with active or convalescent COVID-19. Sequenced sample: peripheral blood. DNA of the CDR3: TGTGCCAGCAGGAAACCCGGGACAGGGGGCAACGAGCAGTACTTC. Its protein is CASRKPGTGGNEQYF.